The entry that follows covers one T cell receptor (beta chain) sequence. Per the original methods: How many nucleated cells were present was estimated from reference gene primer amplification. Profiled with immunoSEQ multiplex PCR; TCRdb holds only in-frame clones, not every one. That table supplies the V and J calls and clone size; D and trimming were determined from the DNA. Among 150,000 or so clones, around four fifths were seen once, and the ten largest hold over 10%. Trimming removed 2 bases from V and 7 bases from J; junction bases left unmatched: 6. CDR3 size: 15 residues. Per the germline V gene, CDR1 is SGHTA and CDR2 is FQGTGA. The data were obtained in a study of blood T cell repertoires in COVID-19. Study-wide context: Samples came from the United States, Italy and Spain, spanning acute and convalescent COVID-19. PBMCs, B-cell-depleted T cells, or T cells were the source of the cDNA or gDNA that made up the material.

The V and J genes are TRBV7-3 and TRBJ2-1, with 9 bases aligning to TRBD2. The source is a man in his 70s who had recovered from COVID-19. The sample comprised peripheral blood. This chain's CDR3 is CASSLGAGGHNEQFF. The CDR3 bases are TGTGCCAGCAGCTTAGGAGCGGGAGGCCATAATGAGCAGTTCTTC.